What follows is one TCR beta chain and its context. This entry belongs to a study of control samples from healthy donors and cancer patients. Here immunoSEQ multiplex PCR was the method, and the copy in TCRdb shows in-frame clones only, minus some. Counted here are some 89,000 clones, around 86% occurring once; the ten biggest clones make up around 21%. Trimming took off 1 base at V and 0 bases at J, with 13 bases between the two ends. The CDR3 is made up of 16 amino acids. The germline gives CDR1 SGHNT, CDR2 YYREEE (reference sequence). Sequenced: blood. This receptor was identified in a young man in good health. The chain has TRBV5-4 and TRBJ1-1, with TRBD1 as a possible D gene (5 bases). The CDR3 loop is CASSLFRQGMNTEAFF. CDR3 DNA sequence: TGTGCCAGCAGCTTGTTTCGGCAGGGAATGAACACTGAAGCTTTCTTT.